This T cell receptor (beta chain) was identified in a study of monozygotic twins with inflammatory bowel disease. After re-calling the 5' RACE reads, TCRdb lists one entry per CDR3 protein, DNA absent. The ten most abundant clones cover 2% to 2.5% of a sample with around 450,000 distinct CDR3 sequences. The CDR3 has 13 amino acids. Germline CDR1 is SGHRS and CDR2 is YFSETQ. The sequenced sample was blood. V and J are TRBV5-1 and TRBJ2-6. The receptor was derived from a human donor with ulcerative colitis or Crohn's disease, or a healthy co-twin of an affected twin (not recorded which). The CDR3 region is CASSPEGANVLTF. Supplemented by reference TRBV5-1 and TRBJ2-6, the full variable domain reads KAGVTQTPRYLIKTRGQQVTLSCSPISGHRSVSWYQQTPGQGLQFLFEYFSETQRNKGNFPGRFSGRQFSNSRSEMNVSTLELGDSALYLCASSPEGANVLTFGAGSRLTVL.